The entry below describes one TCR beta chain. This sample was taken from a study of blood T cell repertoires in COVID-19. As for the study in general: From the United States, Italy and Spain came samples of acute and convalescent COVID-19. Sources were T cells, B-cell-depleted T cells, or PBMCs; the material itself was cDNA or gDNA.

Per the authors' pipeline: Amplification of reference gene primers was used by the study to estimate nucleated cell counts. Data came from immunoSEQ multiplex PCR; TCRdb stores just in-frame clones and leaves some out. D and trimming were read from the DNA, whereas the V and J calls and clone size are those reported in that table. The sample has about 100,000 clones, approximately 91% seen once; the top ten hold 0.85% to 1%. V lost 4 bases and J lost 0; bases outside the gene matches: 11. Germline CDR1 SEHNR, CDR2 FQNEAQ (reference sequence). The CDR3 is made up of 18 amino acids. This clonotype was obtained from a man aged 60 to 69 with acute or convalescent COVID-19. Sequenced material: peripheral blood. The J gene is TRBJ1-3, the V gene TRBV7-9; 8 bases match TRBD1. The CDR3 protein is CASSSVTGASFSGNTIYF. CDR3 nucleotide sequence: TGTGCCAGCAGCTCAGTGACAGGGGCCTCCTTCTCTGGAAACACCATATATTTT. Looking up the rest from reference TRBV7-9 and TRBJ1-3 gives the full variable domain: DTGVSQNPRHKITKRGQNVTFRCDPISEHNRLYWYRQTLGQGPEFLTYFQNEAQLEKSRLLSDRFSAERPKGSFSTLEIQRTEQGDSAMYLCASSSVTGASFSGNTIYFGEGSWLTVV.